This TCR beta chain was identified during a study of human T cells and chemical hapten exposure. General observations from the study: PT1 expanded TCR counts correlated positively with patch test score.

Time point here: pre-sensitization, week 0. Treatment denoted: therapeutic diphenylcyclopropenone sensitization with weekly scalp DPC. With regard to this clonotype: Its specificity is unknown.

Using its own MiXCR run on the RACE reads, TCRdb lists one record per CDR3 protein. The table lists over 300,000 distinct CDR3 sequences, about 5.1% of them singletons, with 2.5% to 3% in the top ten. The TCR sequence derives from a woman aged 45-59 years with alopecia areata. Some clones in this sample may be carry-over from other donors' samples. Sequences were derived from whole blood, sampled in connection with sensitization to the hapten diphenylcyclopropenone (DPC).

The CDR3 loop is CASSLGGFGYTF. Here the CDR3 DNA reads TGTGCCAGCAGTTTAGGGGGCTTTGGCTACACCTTC. The chain carries TRBV12-3 or TRBV12-4 and TRBJ1-2; D is perhaps TRBD1 (5 bases). V was trimmed by 1 base and J by 7 bases, leaving 7 bases between them. The CDR3 runs to 12 residues.